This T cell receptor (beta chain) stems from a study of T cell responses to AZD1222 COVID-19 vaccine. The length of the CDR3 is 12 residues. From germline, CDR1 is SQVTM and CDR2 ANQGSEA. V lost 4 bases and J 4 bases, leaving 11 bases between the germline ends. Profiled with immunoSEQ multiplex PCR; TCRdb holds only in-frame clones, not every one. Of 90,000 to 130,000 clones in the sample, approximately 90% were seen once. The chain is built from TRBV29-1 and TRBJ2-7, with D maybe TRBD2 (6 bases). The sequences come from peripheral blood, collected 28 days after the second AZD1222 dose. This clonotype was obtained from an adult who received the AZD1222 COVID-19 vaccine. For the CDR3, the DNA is TGCAGCGTTGCGGCTAGCGATTACGAGCAGTACTTC. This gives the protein CSVAASDYEQYF.